This T cell receptor (beta chain) was found in a study of CD8+ T cells in alopecia areata. About the study: The study gave treated patients oral tofacitinib at 5 to 10 mg twice daily.

Sampling of alopecia areata patients yielded lesional scalp punch biopsies as well as peripheral blood. PBMCs were stained for CD3, CD4 and CD8, and CD4+ and CD8+ T cells were sorted. As the sequencing template, cDNA was produced by extracting RNA and reverse transcribing it. The table came from immunoSEQ multiplex PCR; TCRdb's copy has only in-frame clones and leaves some out. In the table there are 150,000 or so clones, roughly 53% of which are singletons. As to this clone: The antigen remains unidentified.

Study observations and caveats: Scalp sample data also include resident alphabeta T cells from normal skin.

This sequence was found in a human donor with alopecia areata. This specimen was CD4+ T cells sorted from blood, taken at week 0.

This CDR3 reads CASSVTGSSYNEQFF. For the CDR3, the DNA is TGTGCCAGCAGCGTGACAGGGAGCTCCTACAATGAGCAGTTCTTC. This chain joins TRBV9 and TRBJ2-1, with 7 bases lining up with TRBD1. The germline gives CDR1 SGDLS, CDR2 YYNGEE. This CDR3 is built from 15 residues. Trimming removed 2 bases from V and 0 bases from J; junction bases left unmatched: 2.